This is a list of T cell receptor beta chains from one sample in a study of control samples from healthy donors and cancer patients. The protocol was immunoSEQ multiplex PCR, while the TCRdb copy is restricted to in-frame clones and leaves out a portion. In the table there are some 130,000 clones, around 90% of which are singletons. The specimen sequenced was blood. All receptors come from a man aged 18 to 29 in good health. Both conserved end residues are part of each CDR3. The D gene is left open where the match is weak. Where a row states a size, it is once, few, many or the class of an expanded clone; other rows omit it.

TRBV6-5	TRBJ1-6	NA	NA	TGTGCCAGCAGTTCCACGGCGAAACTTAATTCACCCCTCCACTTT	CASSSTAKLNSPLHF
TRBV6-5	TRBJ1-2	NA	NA	TGTGCCAGCAGTTACGACAGGTATACTAACTATGGCTACACCTTC	CASSYDRYTNYGYTF
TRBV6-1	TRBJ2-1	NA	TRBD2	TGTGCCAGCAGTGACCCCCGGGGGGGCTTGAATGAGCAGTTCTTC	CASSDPRGGLNEQFF
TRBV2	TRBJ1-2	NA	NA	TGTGCCAGCAGTGCGGGAAGTGGCTACACCTTC	CASSAGSGYTF
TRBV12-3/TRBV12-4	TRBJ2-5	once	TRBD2	TGTGCCAGCAGTACTAGCGGAGAGACCCAGTACTTC	CASSTSGETQYF
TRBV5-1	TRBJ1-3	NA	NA	TGCGCCAGCAGCTTGGGCGGGACGGCTTATGGAAACACCATATATTTT	CASSLGGTAYGNTIYF
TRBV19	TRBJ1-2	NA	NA	TGTGCCAGTAGTATCTATCGGGACTATGGCTACACCTTC	CASSIYRDYGYTF
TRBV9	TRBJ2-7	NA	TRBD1	TGTGCCAGCTCCCCCGGGACAGCATACTACGAGCAGTACTTC	CASSPGTAYYEQYF
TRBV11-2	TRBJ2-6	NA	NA	TGTGCCAGCAGACGCAACAGGGAGGGGGCCAACGTCCTGACTTTC	CASRRNREGANVLTF
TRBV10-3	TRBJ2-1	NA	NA	TGTGCCATCAGTGAGAGGGGCAGGGTGAGCAATGAGCAGTTCTTC	CAISERGRVSNEQFF
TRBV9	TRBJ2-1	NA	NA	TGTGCCAGCAGCGGGGGATTTCATGAGCAGTTCTTC	CASSGGFHEQFF
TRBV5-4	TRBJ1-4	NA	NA	TGTGCCAGCAGCTTGGGGGCAAGGCAAGAAAAACTGTTTTTT	CASSLGARQEKLFF
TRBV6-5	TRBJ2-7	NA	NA	TGTGCCAGCGGAGGGTTTAGGTCCTACGAGCAGTACTTC	CASGGFRSYEQYF
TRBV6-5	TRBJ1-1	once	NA	TGTGCCAGCAGTCCTCGGGGGGGGGCCACTGAAGCTTTCTTT	CASSPRGGATEAFF
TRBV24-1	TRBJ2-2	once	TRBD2	TGTGCCACCAGCGGGGAGGGTCACACCGGGGAGCTGTTTTTT	CATSGEGHTGELFF
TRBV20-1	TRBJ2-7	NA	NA	TGCAGTGCTCAGACTAGTCTCGAGCAGTACTTC	CSAQTSLEQYF
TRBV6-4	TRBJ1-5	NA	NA	TGTGCCAGCAGACAGGGCTACAATCAGCCCCAGCATTTT	CASRQGYNQPQHF
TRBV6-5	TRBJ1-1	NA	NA	TGTGCCAGCACCCCCTCGGGAGGCTTGAACACTGAAGCTTTCTTT	CASTPSGGLNTEAFF
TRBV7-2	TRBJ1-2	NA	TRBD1	TGTGCCAGCAGCTTTGGACAGGTCCTCTATGGCTACACCTTC	CASSFGQVLYGYTF
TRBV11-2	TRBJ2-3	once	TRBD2	TGTGCCAGCAGCGTAAGCGGGGGGACCACAGATACGCAGTATTTT	CASSVSGGTTDTQYF
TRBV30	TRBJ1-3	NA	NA	TGTGCCTGGAGTGGAGGGGCTGGAAACACCATATATTTT	CAWSGGAGNTIYF
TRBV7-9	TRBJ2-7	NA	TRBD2	TGTGCCAGCAGCTTAAGAGGGACTAGCGTCTACGAGCAGTACTTC	CASSLRGTSVYEQYF
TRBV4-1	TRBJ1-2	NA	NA	TGCGCCAGCAGTGGACAGTTGACTAACTATGGCTACACCTTC	CASSGQLTNYGYTF
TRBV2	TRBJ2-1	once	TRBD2	TGTGCCAGCAGCGCCGGGACTAGCGGGGGGTCAGAGCAGTTCTTC	CASSAGTSGGSEQFF
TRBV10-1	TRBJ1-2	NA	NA	TGCGCCAGCAGCCCTAACCTGGAAGGTGGCTACACCTTC	CASSPNLEGGYTF
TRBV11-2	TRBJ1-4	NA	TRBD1	TGTGCCAGCAGCTCAAACAGGGGGCCCAGTGAAAAACTGTTTTTT	CASSSNRGPSEKLFF
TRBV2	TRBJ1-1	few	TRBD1	TGTGCCAGCAGGGACAGGGGTCCGAAAGCTTTCTTT	CASRDRGPKAFF
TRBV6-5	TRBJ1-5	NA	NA	TGTGCCAGCAGACTTCCTGATAGCAATCAGCCCCAGCATTTT	CASRLPDSNQPQHF
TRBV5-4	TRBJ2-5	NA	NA	TGTGCCAGCAGCTCCGGGACCCGCACCGGGTGGGAGACCCAGTACTTC	CASSSGTRTGWETQYF
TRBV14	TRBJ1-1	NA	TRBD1	TGTGCCAGCAGCCAAGATTATGGAATGGGACAGGAAGCTTTCTTT	CASSQDYGMGQEAFF
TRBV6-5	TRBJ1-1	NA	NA	TGTGCCAGCAGTTACATCAGGGCGGGGACTGAAGCTTTCTTT	CASSYIRAGTEAFF
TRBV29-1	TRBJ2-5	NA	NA	TGCAGCGTTGGGCAGGGGATTGAAGAGACCCAGTACTTC	CSVGQGIEETQYF
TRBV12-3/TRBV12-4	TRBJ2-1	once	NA	TGTGCCAGCAGGTTCCTAGCGTACAATGAGCAGTTCTTC	CASRFLAYNEQFF
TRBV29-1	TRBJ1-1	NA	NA	TGCAGCGTGGGTGGGGTCGGGGGGCAGTGGAACACTGAAGCTTTCTTT	CSVGGVGGQWNTEAFF
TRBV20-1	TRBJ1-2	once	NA	TGCAGTGCACTCCGACAGGAAAGCTACACCTTC	CSALRQESYTF
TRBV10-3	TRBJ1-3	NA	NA	TGTGCCATCAGTGCTCGGAGTGACTCTGGAAACACCATATATTTT	CAISARSDSGNTIYF
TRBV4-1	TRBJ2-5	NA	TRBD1	TGCGCCAGCAGCCCGGACAGGGGGCAGGGAGAGACCCAGTACTTC	CASSPDRGQGETQYF
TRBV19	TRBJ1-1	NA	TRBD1	TGTGCCAGTAGATACGGACAGGGCCAGGGGAACACTGAAGCTTTCTTT	CASRYGQGQGNTEAFF
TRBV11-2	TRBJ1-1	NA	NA	TGTGCCAGCAGCTTAGTAGGGGGCACTGAAGCTTTCTTT	CASSLVGGTEAFF
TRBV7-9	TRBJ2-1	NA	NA	TGTGCCAGCAGCTCCACCCATACTATCGCGTCGTGGAATGAGCAGTTCTTC	CASSSTHTIASWNEQFF
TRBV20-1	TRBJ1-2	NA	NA	TGCAGCTACCGGGCCGTTGAGGGCTACACCTTC	CSYRAVEGYTF
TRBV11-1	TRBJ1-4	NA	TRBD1	TGTGCCAGCAGCCGCACCGGGACAGGGGATGAAAAACTGTTTTTT	CASSRTGTGDEKLFF
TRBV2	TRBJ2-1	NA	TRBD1	TGTGCCAGCAGTGAAGGACAGGGGTTCAATGAGCAGTTCTTC	CASSEGQGFNEQFF
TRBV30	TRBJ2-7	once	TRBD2	TGTGCCTGGAGCTTCGGGGGGGCCGGCTACGAGCAGTACTTC	CAWSFGGAGYEQYF
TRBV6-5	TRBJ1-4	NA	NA	TGTGCCAGCAGTTACGTGGGAATCACTAATGAAAAACTGTTTTTT	CASSYVGITNEKLFF
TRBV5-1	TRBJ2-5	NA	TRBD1	TGCGCCAGCAGCGCATGGACAGGGGGTATTGAGACGGAGACCCAGTACTTC	CASSAWTGGIETETQYF
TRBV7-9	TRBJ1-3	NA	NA	TGTGCCAGCAGCTTAGTAGGGCCGGACACCATATATTTT	CASSLVGPDTIYF
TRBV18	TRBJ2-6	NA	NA	TGTGCCAGCTCAACTTCCAAGGCTGGGGCCAACGTCCTGACTTTC	CASSTSKAGANVLTF
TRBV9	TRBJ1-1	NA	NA	TGTGCCAGCAGCGCATGGGGGGACCTGAACACTGAAGCTTTCTTT	CASSAWGDLNTEAFF
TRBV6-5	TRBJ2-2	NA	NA	TGTGCCAGCGCCCGAGGGACTACCGGGGAGCTGTTTTTT	CASARGTTGELFF
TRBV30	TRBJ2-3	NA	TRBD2	TGTGCCTGTCGGGAACCTACACTAGCGGGCCTAACAGATACGCAGTATTTT	CACREPTLAGLTDTQYF
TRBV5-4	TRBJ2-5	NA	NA	TGTGCCAGCAGCTTGGAAGAGTACCAAGAGACCCAGTACTTC	CASSLEEYQETQYF
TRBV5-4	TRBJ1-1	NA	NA	TGTGCCAGCAGCATAAAGGACGGGAACACTGAAGCTTTCTTT	CASSIKDGNTEAFF
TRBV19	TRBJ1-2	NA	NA	TGTGCCAGTAGTATAGAGGGGCGCGGCTACACCTTC	CASSIEGRGYTF
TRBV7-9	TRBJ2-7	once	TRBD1	TGTGCCAGCAGCCCGACCACCGGGACAGGGAACCACGAGCAGTACTTC	CASSPTTGTGNHEQYF
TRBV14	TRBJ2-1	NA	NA	TGTGCCAGCAGCCAATACAATGAGCAGTTCTTC	CASSQYNEQFF
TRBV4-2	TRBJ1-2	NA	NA	TGTGCCAGCAGCCAAGATAGGGCAGGGACAGGCTACACCTTC	CASSQDRAGTGYTF
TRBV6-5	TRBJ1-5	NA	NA	TGTGCCAGCAGTAGACAGGTCACTTGGGCTCAGCCCCAGCATTTT	CASSRQVTWAQPQHF